This TCR beta chain was captured by sequencing in a study of blood T cell repertoires in COVID-19. The V and J ends lost 3 bases and 7 bases, in that order; junction bases with no gene match: 7. CDR1 is GTSNPN, CDR2 SVGIG, per germline (reference sequence). The CDR3 length is 14 residues. The method was immunoSEQ multiplex PCR; TCRdb's version includes in-frame clones alone and lacks a portion of them. The data hold 200,000 to 250,000 clones, with about 89% observed a single time. The receptor comes from a woman in her 30s who had recovered from COVID-19. This sequence joins TRBV30 and TRBJ1-2; TRBD1 matches at 11 bases. Sequencing was carried out using PBMCs or T cells enriched from blood (not recorded which). The chain's CDR3 is CAWRGTGGVSGYTF. The CDR3 bases are TGTGCCTGGAGGGGGACAGGGGGAGTCAGTGGCTACACCTTC.